The next 3 T cell receptor beta chains were all read from a single sample in a study of CD8 T cells in Susac syndrome. An amount of RNA that ranged from roughly 0.45 to 1 ug was reverse transcribed with random hexamers. TCRdb reanalysed the immunoSEQ multiplex PCR reads using MiXCR and keeps one entry per CDR3 protein. The sample shows around 160,000 distinct CDR3 sequences, about 93% of them seen only once. Sequencing used CD4+ T cells from PBMCs. These receptors were collected from a human donor in good health.

The chain uses TRBV6-6 and TRBJ2-5, with TRBD2 matching 16 bases. This CDR3 has 16 amino acids. Germline-derived CDR1 and CDR2 are MNHNY and SVGAGI (reference sequence). J was trimmed by 2 bases and V by 5 bases; bases with no gene match: 2. CDR3 region: CASSKGLAGGQETQYF. In DNA, the CDR3 is TGTGCCAGCAGTAAGGGACTAGCGGGGGGGCAAGAGACCCAGTACTTC.

The CDR3 here is CASSKERSCEQYF. CDR3 nucleotide sequence: TGTGCCAGCAGCAAAGAAAGGTCTTGCGAGCAGTACTTC. The rearrangement joins TRBV21-1 to TRBJ2-7. TRBV21-1 is reported as a pseudogene. This CDR3 region has 13 residues.

The table lists this clonotype with a count of one. This chain uses TRBV19 with TRBJ1-2; perhaps TRBD1 as D (6 bases). CDR1 is LNHDA and CDR2 is SQIVND in the germline V gene (reference sequence). V was clipped by 6 bases and J by 3 bases, with 14 bases between them. The CDR3 is 14 amino acids. CDR3: CASSKGQSDYGYTF. As DNA, the CDR3 is TGTGCCAGTAGCAAAGGACAGAGCGACTATGGCTACACCTTC.